Each of the 32 T cell receptor beta chains below was sequenced from the same sample in a study of regulatory T cells in long-lasting Graves disease. The authors built TCR beta libraries using iRepertoire HTBI primers and Arm-PCR of CDR3 regions. TCRdb used MiXCR to reprocess the multiplex PCR reads, holding one entry per CDR3 protein. The repertoire consists of about 430,000 distinct CDR3 sequences, with roughly 21% occurring once and the leading ten covering around an eighth. Time point in this sample: persistent/refractory GD, antithyroid drugs over 5 years with positive TRAb. TCR sequences were obtained from RNA taken from PBMCs. The sample consisted of peripheral blood mononuclear cells (PBMCs), taken when the disease was refractory, from a patient treated with antithyroid drugs. The receptors were sampled from a female donor with Graves disease.

This clonotype was observed at least ten times. The rearrangement links TRBV7-9 to TRBJ2-5, with 8 bases identical to TRBD1. Germline values: CDR1 SEHNR, CDR2 FQNEAQ (reference sequence). V gave up 4 bases and J gave up 5 bases; unmatched junction bases: 6. The CDR3 runs 14 residues. CDR3 DNA: TGTGCCAGCAGCTCCCCCTGGGACAGGGAGACCCAGTACTTC. This gives the protein CASSSPWDRETQYF.

This clonotype was seen repeatedly, ten times or more. The chain uses TRBV6-1 and TRBJ1-5; D remains ambiguous. The CDR3 consists of 17 residues. V gave up 0 bases and J gave up 6 bases, with 18 bases separating them. CDR1 and CDR2 from the germline V gene are MNHNS and SASEGT. The CDR3 reads CASSEAIQRDFAQPQHF. As DNA, the CDR3 is TGTGCCAGCAGTGAAGCGATCCAACGGGATTTTGCTCAGCCCCAGCATTTT.

There are many counts of this clonotype. The gene calls are TRBV2 and TRBJ1-5, with D perhaps matching TRBD1 (5 bases). Trimming pared 1 base from V and 3 bases from J, leaving 10 bases between. The CDR3 totals 15 residues. Germline CDR1 reads SNHLY; CDR2 reads FYNNEI. CDR3 nucleotides: TGTGCCAGCAGTGAAGATGGAGGGGCCAATCAGCCCCAGCATTTT. This codes for CASSEDGGANQPQHF.

This clonotype has a handful of counts. The chain couples TRBV3-1 to TRBJ1-4; a weak D match, TRBD1 (6 bases). This CDR3 contains 17 residues. Deletions cut 3 bases from V and 5 bases from J, with 19 bases between. CDR1 is LGHDT, CDR2 YNNKEL, per germline (reference sequence). CDR3 region: CASSQNHGQTPNEKLFF. The CDR3 coding sequence is TGTGCCAGCAGCCAGAACCACGGACAGACCCCCAATGAAAAACTGTTTTTT.

This clonotype was counted at least ten times. This rearrangement joins TRBV20-1 to TRBJ1-2; D remains ambiguous. Trimming removed 6 bases from V and 1 base from J, with 3 bases in between. The CDR3 covers 10 residues. Germline V lookup: CDR1 DFQATT, CDR2 SNEGSKA (reference sequence). The CDR3 nucleotides read TGCAGTGCCTATAACTATGGCTACACCTTC. It codes for CSAYNYGYTF.

This clonotype has just a few counts. V is TRBV4-2 and J is TRBJ2-7; D remains unclear. This CDR3 has 13 residues. Germline V gene sequence: CDR1 LGHNA, CDR2 YNFKEQ. Trimming pared 6 bases from V and 7 bases from J, leaving 16 bases between. This chain's CDR3 is CASSTYSWREQYF. For the CDR3, the DNA is TGTGCCAGCAGTACATACTCGTGGCGGGAGCAGTACTTC.

This clonotype was seen at least ten times. The J gene is TRBJ2-1, the V gene TRBV28; D assignment may be TRBD1 or TRBD2 (6 bases each). Trimming removed 5 bases from V and 6 bases from J, with 8 bases in between. This CDR3 contains 12 residues. CDR1 MDHEN and CDR2 SYDVKM come from the germline V gene. CDR3 in amino acids: CASSGGLNEQFF. CDR3 DNA sequence: TGTGCCAGCAGTGGGGGGCTCAATGAGCAGTTCTTC.

Many counts were recorded for this clonotype. This sequence joins TRBV19 and TRBJ2-5; D call uncertain. Per the germline V gene, CDR1 is LNHDA and CDR2 is SQIVND (reference sequence). V was trimmed by 3 bases and J by 4 bases, leaving 12 bases between them. This CDR3 spans 14 amino acids. CDR3 sequence reads: CASSMRFLGETQYF. The CDR3 bases are TGTGCCAGTAGTATGAGGTTCTTAGGAGAGACCCAGTACTTC.

The V call is TRBV20-1, the J call TRBJ2-7; 14 nucleotides agree with TRBD2. The CDR3 totals 19 residues. Losses at the gene ends were 0 bases for V and 2 bases for J; bases not matched to a gene: 12. Germline V gene data show CDR1 as DFQATT and CDR2 as SNEGSKA (reference sequence). DNA of the CDR3: TGCAGTGCTAGAGATTTGGGACTAGCGGGAGCGGTAACCGCCTACGAGCAGTACTTC. It specifies CSARDLGLAGAVTAYEQYF.

Worth noting for this clonotype: Since a much larger clone is just one base distant, this may be a read error. The V gene is TRBV28, the J gene TRBJ1-5, with a weak D call TRBD1 (5 bases). Germline V gene lookup returns CDR1 MDHEN and CDR2 SYDVKM. V lost 3 bases to trimming and J lost 0 bases, with 15 bases between them. The CDR3 contains 17 residues. The CDR3 is CASSLWETVRSNQPQHF. In DNA, the CDR3 is TGTGCCAGCAGTTTGTGGGAGACAGTTCGTAGCAATCAGCCCCAGCATTTT.

Ten or more counts support this clonotype. The V and J genes are TRBV28 and TRBJ1-4, with D uncertain. V gave up 2 bases and J gave up 3 bases, with 13 bases separating them. The CDR3 covers 16 residues. Per the germline V gene, CDR1 is MDHEN and CDR2 is SYDVKM. CDR3 amino acids: CASSLAPGRSNEKLFF. The CDR3 bases are TGTGCCAGCAGTTTAGCTCCGGGCCGTTCTAATGAAAAACTGTTTTTT. The entire variable domain, with the rest obtained from reference TRBV28 and TRBJ1-4, is as follows: DVKVTQSSRYLVKRTGEKVFLECVQDMDHENMFWYRQDPGLGLRLIYFSYDVKMKEKGDIPEGYSVSREKKERFSLILESASTNQTSMYLCASSLAPGRSNEKLFFGSGTQLSVL.

This clonotype was counted ten times or more. The V gene is TRBV12-3 or TRBV12-4, the J gene TRBJ1-6, with 7 bases matching TRBD1. V trimming: 7 bases; J trimming: 8 bases; junction bases outside the gene matches: 11. This CDR3 has 15 residues. CDR3 in DNA: TGTGCCAGCACCAAAACCGGGACAGCTTATTCACCCCTCCACTTT. It specifies CASTKTGTAYSPLHF.

The chain joins TRBV12-3 or TRBV12-4 to TRBJ1-1; D might be TRBD1 (5 bases). Deletions cut 3 bases from V and 0 bases from J, with 17 bases between. This CDR3 has 17 amino acids. The CDR3 loop reads CASSFGQGNNLNTEAFF. The CDR3 nucleotides are TGTGCCAGCAGTTTCGGACAAGGCAACAATTTGAACACTGAAGCTTTCTTT.

This clonotype was counted ten times or more. Here the CDR3 DNA reads TGTGCCAGCAGTTCCCCAGACGGAAGCTCCTACGAGCAGTACTTC. This gives the protein CASSSPDGSSYEQYF. This chain joins TRBV28 and TRBJ2-7, with D unresolved. Trimming left V 4 bases short and J 0 bases short, with 13 bases between. This CDR3 is built from 15 residues. Germline CDR1 is MDHEN and CDR2 is SYDVKM. The whole variable domain, filled in from reference TRBV28 and TRBJ2-7, reads DVKVTQSSRYLVKRTGEKVFLECVQDMDHENMFWYRQDPGLGLRLIYFSYDVKMKEKGDIPEGYSVSREKKERFSLILESASTNQTSMYLCASSSPDGSSYEQYFGPGTRLTVT.

This rearrangement joins TRBV9 to TRBJ2-7; 12 bases map to TRBD2. Germline V lookup: CDR1 SGDLS, CDR2 YYNGEE. The CDR3 consists of 15 residues. V lost 4 bases, J lost 7 bases, and 9 bases stayed unmatched. The CDR3 sequence: CASSPLAGGPWEQYF. The CDR3 coding sequence is TGTGCCAGCAGCCCGCTAGCGGGAGGGCCCTGGGAGCAGTACTTC.

Notes on this clonotype: With a much larger clone just one base away, this may be a read error. CDR3 region: CSVVVGGLDEQYF. The CDR3 DNA sequence: TGCAGCGTTGTAGTGGGAGGGCTGGACGAGCAGTACTTC. The gene calls are TRBV29-1 and TRBJ2-7; the match to TRBD2 covers 7 bases. Trimming at V came to 4 bases and at J to 5 bases, leaving 8 bases not matched to a gene. Germline V gene data show CDR1 as SQVTM and CDR2 as ANQGSEA. This CDR3 region has 13 residues.

This clonotype showed up many times. V gene TRBV11-2 combines with J gene TRBJ1-4, with TRBD1 matching over 8 bases. Germline CDR1 and CDR2: SGHAT and FQNNGV. Trimming took 3 bases from V and 3 from J; bases not matched to a gene: 3. This CDR3 comprises 15 residues. The CDR3 nucleotides are TGTGCCAGCAGCTTGGGGACAGGACCTAATGAAAAACTGTTTTTT. It is translated as CASSLGTGPNEKLFF.

This clonotype was picked up many times. The chain recombines TRBV12-3 or TRBV12-4 with TRBJ2-7; possible D gene TRBD2, 5 bases. V gave up 5 bases and J gave up 7 bases, with 15 bases separating them. The CDR3 consists of 13 residues. The CDR3 sequence: CASSVGAGREQYF. Written as DNA, the CDR3 is TGTGCCAGCAGTGTGGGAGCAGGCCGGGAGCAGTACTTC.

This clonotype was counted at least ten times. V is TRBV28 and J is TRBJ1-4; 7 nucleotides align to TRBD1. The CDR3 has 15 residues. The germline V gene encodes CDR1 MDHEN and CDR2 SYDVKM. The junction had 6 bases not matched to a gene; V was cut back by 3 bases and J by 5 bases. CDR3 DNA: TGTGCCAGCAGTTTTACCGGGACAGCGAATGAAAAACTGTTTTTT. It encodes CASSFTGTANEKLFF.

This clonotype was seen more than once but under ten times. The rearrangement links TRBV20-1 to TRBJ2-7, with D tentatively TRBD2 (6 bases). Trimming took 3 bases from V and 3 from J, leaving 15 bases between them. This CDR3 contains 14 residues. Per germline, CDR1 DFQATT and CDR2 SNEGSKA (reference sequence). The chain's CDR3 is CSARRAGSDYEQYF. DNA for the CDR3: TGCAGTGCTAGGAGGGCGGGGAGTGACTACGAGCAGTACTTC.

This sequence joins TRBV19 and TRBJ2-7; no clear D. With 2 bases removed from V and 0 bases from J, the gap between germline ends came to 8 bases. Germline V CDR1 and CDR2: LNHDA, SQIVND (reference sequence). CDR3 length equals 14 residues. The CDR3 DNA is TGTGCCAGTAGTATAAATCAGGCCTCCTACGAGCAGTACTTC. Translation: CASSINQASYEQYF.

As for this clonotype: Relative to the germline gene, one junction end is altered; a read error may explain this. The chain carries TRBV11-2 and TRBJ1-1; no clear D gene. CDR3 length: 12 residues. The germline V gene has CDR1 SGHAT and CDR2 FQNNGV. CDR3 protein: CASSVDWSEAFF. CDR3 in DNA: TGTGCCAGCAGCGTAGACTGGTCTGAAGCTTTCTTT.

This clonotype occurred many times. The rearrangement joins TRBV20-1 to TRBJ1-1; D is possibly TRBD1 (5 bases). The CDR3 has 16 residues. The germline CDR1 and CDR2 sequences are DFQATT and SNEGSKA (reference sequence). Trimming stripped 2 bases from V and 10 bases from J, with 26 bases between. The CDR3 DNA follows: TGCAGTGCTAGACTTACCGGGACCGAATCAGCGAGGGGAGCTTTCTTT. Residues: CSARLTGTESARGAFF.

On this clonotype: Germline and junction disagree at one end, which may indicate a read error. The J gene is TRBJ2-3, the V gene TRBV5-1; 12 bases are shared with TRBD1. The CDR3 covers 19 residues. Germline V CDR1 and CDR2: SGHRS, YFSETQ. The CDR3 spells CASSGTGTGGWGGTDTQYF. The CDR3 nucleotides read TGTGCCAGCAGCGGAACCGGGACAGGGGGCTGGGGGGGCACAGATACGCAGTATTTT. The full variable domain, its missing parts supplied by reference TRBV5-1 and TRBJ2-3, is KAGVTQTPRYLIKTRGQQVTLSCSPISGHRSVSWYQQTPGQGLQFLFEYFSETQRNKGNFPGRFSGRQFSNSRSEMNVSTLELGDSALYLCASSGTGTGGWGGTDTQYFGPGTRLTVL.

The V and J genes are TRBV20-1 and TRBJ2-7, with D possibly matching TRBD2 (5 bases). The germline V gene encodes CDR1 DFQATT and CDR2 SNEGSKA (reference sequence). The CDR3 has 12 residues. The V gene lost 3 bases and the J gene lost 3 bases, with 9 bases spanning the gap. This CDR3 is CSARRVDYEQYF. CDR3 nucleotide sequence: TGCAGTGCTAGGCGGGTCGACTACGAGCAGTACTTC.

This clonotype has at least ten counts. The CDR3 coding sequence is TGTGCCAGCAGCTTAACAGCCTTAGGGGCCCCGAACACTGAAGCTTTCTTT. This codes for CASSLTALGAPNTEAFF. The chain has TRBV7-2 and TRBJ1-1; D possibly corresponds to TRBD1 (5 bases). The CDR3 covers 17 residues. CDR1 and CDR2 from the germline V gene are SGHTA and FQGNSA. V gave up 2 bases and J gave up 1 base, with 17 bases separating them.

Ten or more counts support this clonotype. The chain couples TRBV28 to TRBJ2-7, with unresolved D. This CDR3 has 12 amino acids. V lost 2 bases and J 4 bases, leaving 6 bases between the germline ends. The V gene's germline CDR1 is MDHEN and CDR2 SYDVKM. This chain's CDR3 is CASSLKGYEQYF. CDR3 coding DNA: TGTGCCAGCAGTTTAAAAGGTTACGAGCAGTACTTC. The full variable domain, with the rest looked up from reference TRBV28 and TRBJ2-7, is DVKVTQSSRYLVKRTGEKVFLECVQDMDHENMFWYRQDPGLGLRLIYFSYDVKMKEKGDIPEGYSVSREKKERFSLILESASTNQTSMYLCASSLKGYEQYFGPGTRLTVT.

This clonotype was observed at least ten times. The chain has TRBV9 and TRBJ2-5; 15 nucleotides align to TRBD2. V was clipped by 4 bases and J by 3 bases; unmatched bases: 4. CDR1 SGDLS and CDR2 YYNGEE come from the germline V gene. The CDR3 sequence is 16 residues long. CDR3 sequence: CASSLGLAGGEETQYF. CDR3 sequence (DNA): TGTGCCAGCAGCTTAGGACTAGCGGGAGGGGAAGAGACCCAGTACTTC.

The table lists this clonotype with many counts. The chain recombines TRBV3-1 with TRBJ2-4; 12 bases align to TRBD2. The germline gives CDR1 LGHDT, CDR2 YNNKEL (reference sequence). The CDR3 has 17 amino acids. The trim removed 4 bases at V and 5 bases at J, leaving 9 bases unmatched. The DNA for the CDR3 is TGTGCCAGCAGCCTCCTGACTAGCGGGAGTGGCCAAAACATTCAGTACTTC. It yields the protein CASSLLTSGSGQNIQYF.

This clonotype was seen repeatedly, ten times or more. V and J are TRBV28 and TRBJ2-5; 10 positions match TRBD2. The CDR3 loop spans 15 amino acids. V dropped 5 bases and J dropped 5; count of bases not matched to a gene: 8. From germline, CDR1 is MDHEN and CDR2 SYDVKM. The CDR3 DNA follows: TGTGCCAGCAGTCGCCCCGGGACTAGCGTTGAGACCCAGTACTTC. Encoded protein: CASSRPGTSVETQYF.

A few counts support this clonotype. This chain uses TRBV27 with TRBJ1-6; 7 bases agree with TRBD1. V lost 1 base to trimming and J lost 8 bases; unmatched junction nucleotides: 2. The length of the CDR3 is 14 residues. Germline V gene data show CDR1 as MNHEY and CDR2 as SMNVEV (reference sequence). CDR3 protein: CASSLYRGDSPLHF. The DNA for the CDR3 is TGTGCCAGCAGTTTATACAGGGGTGATTCACCCCTCCACTTT.

This clonotype was counted ten times or more. The J gene is TRBJ1-6, the V gene TRBV28; 7 nucleotides align to TRBD1. V shed 6 bases and J 6 bases; nucleotides not matched to a gene: 11. Germline V gives CDR1 MDHEN, CDR2 SYDVKM. This CDR3 has 16 amino acids. CDR3 sequence (DNA): TGTGCCAGCAGCTACTCCGGGACAGCGCTTAATTCACCCCTCCACTTT. Residues: CASSYSGTALNSPLHF.